This passage covers 22 T cell receptor beta chains from one sample sequenced in a study of blood T cell repertoires in COVID-19 (TCRdb year 2020). Libraries were built with the immunoSEQ multiplex PCR assay. TCRdb re-hosts the immuneACCESS table, in-frame sequences only. Its copies lack some clones; in the studies checked, an unresolved V gene accounts for under half of them, and the cause for the rest is not known. Across this sample there are tens of thousands of clones, with around 87% seen only once. The ten biggest clones cover around 5% of the sample. Sequencing was done on a sample of peripheral blood. These receptor sequences come from a middle-aged man with active COVID-19.

The CDR3 here is CASSKQGVWGYTF. CDR3 nucleotide sequence: TGTGCCAGCAGTAAACAGGGGGTATGGGGCTACACCTTC. The rearrangement joins TRBV6-5 to TRBJ1-2; 8 positions match TRBD1. Germline-derived CDR1 and CDR2 are MNHEY and SVGAGI. CDR3 size: 13 residues. V lost 5 bases to trimming and J lost 8 bases; unmatched junction nucleotides: 7.

The chain has TRBV6-1 and TRBJ2-5; D may be TRBD2 (6 bases). The CDR3 loop spans 14 amino acids. CDR1 MNHNS and CDR2 SASEGT come from the germline V gene. V lost 6 bases and J lost 2, with 13 bases in between. In nucleotides, the CDR3 is TGTGCCAGCAGCCCGGACGGGACTCAAGAGACCCAGTACTTC. Translating it yields CASSPDGTQETQYF.

This chain joins TRBV15 and TRBJ2-7, with 7 bases lining up with TRBD2. Germline V gene sequence: CDR1 LNHNV, CDR2 YYDKDF (reference sequence). The V and J ends lost 0 bases and 3 bases, in that order; junction bases with no gene match: 2. This CDR3 has 14 residues. The CDR3 spells CATSRDAGVYEQYF. The CDR3 DNA is TGTGCCACCAGCAGAGACGCGGGAGTCTACGAGCAGTACTTC. Based on the CDR3 plus reference TRBV15 and TRBJ2-7, the full variable domain is DAMVIQNPRYQVTQFGKPVTLSCSQTLNHNVMYWYQQKSSQAPKLLFHYYDKDFNNEADTPDNFQSRRPNTSFCFLDIRSPGLGDTAMYLCATSRDAGVYEQYFGPGTRLTVT.

The J gene is TRBJ2-5, the V gene TRBV5-1; D possibly corresponds to TRBD2 (6 bases). Germline V gives CDR1 SGHRS, CDR2 YFSETQ. The CDR3 has 15 residues. With 4 bases removed from V and 3 bases from J, the gap between germline ends came to 16 bases. CDR3 bases: TGCGCCAGCAGCACCCTCCCGGGGGTTGAAGAGACCCAGTACTTC. This sequence encodes CASSTLPGVEETQYF.

This chain uses TRBV19 with TRBJ2-7, with 11 bases aligning to TRBD2. The germline CDR1 and CDR2 sequences are LNHDA and SQIVND (reference sequence). The CDR3 is made up of 15 amino acids. The ends lost 2 bases at V and 2 bases at J; junction bases unmatched: 2. The CDR3 nucleotides read TGTGCCAGTAGTATATCGACTAGCGGGGCCTACGAGCAGTACTTC. Protein product: CASSISTSGAYEQYF.

This chain links TRBV4-1 with TRBJ2-3; 11 bases are shared with TRBD1. V dropped 1 base and J dropped 3; count of bases not matched to a gene: 3. Germline V lookup: CDR1 MGHRA, CDR2 YSYEKL. The CDR3 length is 16 residues. CDR3: CASSQAGTGGTDTQYF. Written as DNA, the CDR3 is TGCGCCAGCAGCCAAGCCGGGACAGGGGGAACAGATACGCAGTATTTT.

This clone occurred a few times. The J gene is TRBJ2-1, the V gene TRBV11-2; TRBD2 matches at 15 bases. The CDR3 totals 19 residues. Germline V CDR1 and CDR2: SGHAT, FQNNGV. V lost 5 bases to trimming and J lost 4 bases; unmatched junction nucleotides: 12. The CDR3 sequence is CASSRGLAGGQSVYNEQFF. CDR3 sequence (DNA): TGTGCCAGCAGCCGGGGACTAGCGGGAGGCCAATCCGTTTACAATGAGCAGTTCTTC. The whole variable domain, filled in from reference TRBV11-2 and TRBJ2-1, reads EAGVAQSPRYKIIEKRQSVAFWCNPISGHATLYWYQQILGQGPKLLIQFQNNGVVDDSQLPKDRFSAERLKGVDSTLKIQPAKLEDSAVYLCASSRGLAGGQSVYNEQFFGPGTRLTVL.

This rearrangement joins TRBV18 to TRBJ2-7; 7 positions agree with TRBD1. In germline, CDR1 is KGHSH, CDR2 LQKENI. The ends lost 3 bases at V and 4 bases at J; junction bases unmatched: 9. The CDR3 totals 15 residues. CDR3 coding DNA: TGTGCCAGCTCACCTAGGACAGGTCACCTTTACGAGCAGTACTTC. Protein product: CASSPRTGHLYEQYF. Full variable domain (missing parts from reference TRBV18 and TRBJ2-7): NAGVMQNPRHLVRRRGQEARLRCSPMKGHSHVYWYRQLPEEGLKFMVYLQKENIIDESGMPKERFSAEFPKEGPSILRIQQVVRGDSAAYFCASSPRTGHLYEQYFGPGTRLTVT.

V usage is TRBV28 and J usage is TRBJ2-7, with 14 bases that match TRBD2. The length of the CDR3 is 17 residues. Trimming removed 6 bases from V and 7 bases from J; junction bases left unmatched: 14. CDR1 is MDHEN and CDR2 is SYDVKM in the germline V gene. CDR3 bases: TGTGCCAGCAGCTCTCGACTAGCGGGAGGGCCCCTAGAAGAGCAGTACTTC. This translates into CASSSRLAGGPLEEQYF.

The chain uses TRBV18 and TRBJ2-7, with no clear D. CDR3 length: 14 residues. V dropped 3 bases and J dropped 4 bases, with 13 bases sitting between them. Germline lookup yields CDR1 KGHSH and CDR2 LQKENI. The chain's CDR3 is CASSPQTADYEQYF. CDR3 sequence (DNA): TGTGCCAGCTCACCCCAAACCGCAGATTACGAGCAGTACTTC.

J is TRBJ1-1 and V is TRBV18; 8 bases agree with TRBD1. Germline lookup yields CDR1 KGHSH and CDR2 LQKENI. Trimming removed 0 bases from V and 4 bases from J; junction bases left unmatched: 4. This CDR3 region has 15 residues. In nucleotides, the CDR3 is TGTGCCAGCTCACCACCGACAGGGGCGGGCACTGAAGCTTTCTTT. This sequence encodes CASSPPTGAGTEAFF.

The chain has TRBV7-9 and TRBJ2-7, with 8 bases fitting TRBD2. J lost 6 bases, V lost 1 base, and 8 bases had no gene match. This CDR3 contains 15 residues. From germline, CDR1 is SEHNR and CDR2 FQNEAQ (reference sequence). The CDR3 protein is CASSLVIGRVLEQYF. CDR3 in DNA: TGTGCCAGCAGCTTAGTAATCGGGAGGGTTCTCGAGCAGTACTTC.

The CDR3 sequence: CASSRSRQGLNYGYTF. The CDR3 region has the DNA TGCGCCAGCAGCCGATCTCGACAGGGTCTCAACTATGGCTACACCTTC. The chain couples TRBV5-1 to TRBJ1-2, with 7 nucleotides matching TRBD1. The CDR3 contains 16 residues. Germline trimming cut 4 bases from V and 2 bases from J; bases unmatched to any gene: 11. Germline values: CDR1 SGHRS, CDR2 YFSETQ.

The genes are TRBV28 and TRBJ1-1, with D unclear. V was cut by 2 bases and J by 2 bases, with 12 bases left in between. In germline, CDR1 is MDHEN, CDR2 SYDVKM. This CDR3 is 15 amino acids long. CDR3 loop: CASSLAGWGNTEAFF. In DNA form, the CDR3 reads TGTGCCAGCAGTTTAGCGGGGTGGGGTAACACTGAAGCTTTCTTT.

The rearrangement joins TRBV5-6 to TRBJ2-1; 14 bases are a match to TRBD2. Looked up from germline, CDR1 is SGHDT and CDR2 is YYEEEE. This CDR3 has 17 residues. Trimming cost V 3 bases and J 5 bases; bases outside gene matches: 7. CDR3 nucleotide sequence: TGTGCCAGCAGCTCTAGACTAGCGGGAGGGCTCAACAATGAGCAGTTCTTC. Translated: CASSSRLAGGLNNEQFF.

This clone was recorded only once. The J gene is TRBJ2-1, the V gene TRBV27; no clear D. The CDR3 is made up of 13 amino acids. CDR1 and CDR2 from the germline V gene are MNHEY and SMNVEV (reference sequence). Trimming stripped 4 bases from V and 0 bases from J, with 4 bases between. The chain's CDR3 is CASSSSSYNEQFF. In DNA, the CDR3 is TGTGCCAGCAGTTCCAGCTCCTACAATGAGCAGTTCTTC.

V and J are TRBV23-1 and TRBJ2-5; 8 nucleotides line up with TRBD2. TRBV23-1 is an ORF, with its function uncertain. The CDR3 runs 15 residues. V gave up 6 bases and J gave up 3 bases; unmatched junction bases: 9. CDR3 DNA: TGCGCCAGCAGCAGCGGGACTAGATGTGAAGAGACCCAGTACTTC. Amino acid sequence: CASSSGTRCEETQYF.

This clone appeared a few times. The chain uses TRBV4-1 and TRBJ1-2; TRBD1 aligns across 9 bases. This CDR3 contains 16 residues. Germline-derived CDR1 and CDR2 are MGHRA and YSYEKL. J lost 1 base, V lost 0 bases, and 3 bases had no gene match. This CDR3 is CASSQDGTGYNYGYTF. CDR3 in DNA: TGCGCCAGCAGCCAAGACGGGACAGGGTATAACTATGGCTACACCTTC.

The chain is built from TRBV29-1 and TRBJ2-7, with 12 bases matching TRBD2. J was trimmed by 0 bases and V by 7 bases; bases with no gene match: 7. Germline V gene sequence: CDR1 SQVTM, CDR2 ANQGSEA. The CDR3 loop spans 15 amino acids. Here the CDR3 reads CSARTSGTNSYEQYF. CDR3 DNA sequence: TGCAGCGCTAGGACTAGCGGGACCAACTCCTACGAGCAGTACTTC.

The rearrangement joins TRBV30 to TRBJ1-5; 10 nucleotides line up with TRBD1. Losses at the gene ends were 7 bases for V and 4 bases for J; bases not matched to a gene: 4. This CDR3 comprises 13 residues. Germline V gene lookup returns CDR1 GTSNPN and CDR2 SVGIG (reference sequence). CDR3 loop: CAFSGQGNQPQHF. The CDR3 region has the DNA TGTGCCTTCTCGGGACAGGGGAATCAGCCCCAGCATTTT.

This chain connects TRBV6-5 to TRBJ2-1, with D perhaps TRBD2 (5 bases). The V and J ends lost 6 bases and 9 bases respectively, with 18 bases between them. Germline V gene sequence: CDR1 MNHEY, CDR2 SVGAGI. The CDR3 contains 14 residues. In DNA form, the CDR3 reads TGTGCCAGCAGGGCGGGCCCATCCGTGGGTGAGCAGTTCTTC. Translation: CASRAGPSVGEQFF.

The chain has TRBV15 and TRBJ1-2; 7 positions agree with TRBD1. The CDR3 consists of 15 residues. CDR1 and CDR2 from the germline V gene are LNHNV and YYDKDF (reference sequence). V lost 0 bases and J lost 3; bases outside the gene matches: 4. The CDR3 DNA is TGTGCCACCAGCAGAGATGTAGGGGGCTACTATGGCTACACCTTC. Residues: CATSRDVGGYYGYTF.